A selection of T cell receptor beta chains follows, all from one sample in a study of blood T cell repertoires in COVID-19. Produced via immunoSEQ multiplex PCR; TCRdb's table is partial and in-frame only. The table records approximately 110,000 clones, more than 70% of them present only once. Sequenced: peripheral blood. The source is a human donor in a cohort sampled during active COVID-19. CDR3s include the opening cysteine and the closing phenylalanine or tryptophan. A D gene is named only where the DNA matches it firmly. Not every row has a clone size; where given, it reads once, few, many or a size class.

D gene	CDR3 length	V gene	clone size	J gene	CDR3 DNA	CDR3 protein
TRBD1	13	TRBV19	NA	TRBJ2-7	TGTGCCACTAATCAGGGGGCGTATAACGAGCAGTACTTC	CATNQGAYNEQYF
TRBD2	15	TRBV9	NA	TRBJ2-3	TGTGCCAGCAGCACCCGACTAGCGGGAGCAGATACGCAGTATTTT	CASSTRLAGADTQYF
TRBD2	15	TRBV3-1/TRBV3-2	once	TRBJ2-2	TGTGCCAGCAGCCAAGGGGAGGGGAAAGCCGGGGAGCTGTTTTTT	CASSQGEGKAGELFF
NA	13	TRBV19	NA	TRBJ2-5	TGTGCCAGTAGCAAAGACTTCGACGGTGTCCAGTACTTC	CASSKDFDGVQYF
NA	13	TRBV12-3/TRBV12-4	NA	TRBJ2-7	TGTGCCAGCAGTTTAGGGACAAACTACGAGCAGTACTTC	CASSLGTNYEQYF
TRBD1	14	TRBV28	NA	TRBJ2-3	TGTGCCAGCAGTTTCCGACAGGGGACAGATACGCAGTATTTT	CASSFRQGTDTQYF
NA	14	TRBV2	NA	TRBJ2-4	TGTGCCAGCAGTGGAACTACCTCCGAAAACATTCAGTACTTC	CASSGTTSENIQYF
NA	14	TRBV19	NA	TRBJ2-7	TGTGCCAGTAGTAAATTTGGTGACGGGTACGAGCAGTACTTC	CASSKFGDGYEQYF
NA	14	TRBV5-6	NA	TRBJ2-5	TGTGCCAGCAGCTTGTCAGGGTCCCAAGAGACCCAGTACTTC	CASSLSGSQETQYF
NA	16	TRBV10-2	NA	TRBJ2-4	TGCGCCAGCAGTGATATGGAGGTAGTATATAAAAACATTCAGTACTTC	CASSDMEVVYKNIQYF
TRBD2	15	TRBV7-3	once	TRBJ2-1	TGTGCCAGCAGCCCTCAGACTAGCGGGGCCAATGAGCAGTTCTTC	CASSPQTSGANEQFF
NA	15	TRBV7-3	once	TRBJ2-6	TGTGCCAGCACAAATCCCCTATCTGGGGCCAACGTCCTGACTTTC	CASTNPLSGANVLTF
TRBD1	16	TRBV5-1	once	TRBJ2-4	TGCGCCAGCAGCCCGGACAGGGGGGGAGGCAAAAACATTCAGTACTTC	CASSPDRGGGKNIQYF
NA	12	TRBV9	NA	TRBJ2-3	TGTGCCAGCAGCCCTCTCGAGGATACGCAGTATTTT	CASSPLEDTQYF
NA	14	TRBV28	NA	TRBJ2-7	TGTGCCAGCAGTTTCATAGGGGCAATCTACGAGCAGTACTTC	CASSFIGAIYEQYF
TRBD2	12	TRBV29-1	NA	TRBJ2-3	TGCAGCATAGGGACTAGCGGGAATACGCAGTATTTT	CSIGTSGNTQYF
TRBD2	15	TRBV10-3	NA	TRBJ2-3	TGTGCCATCAGTAAGGGACTACTTGGCACAGATACGCAGTATTTT	CAISKGLLGTDTQYF
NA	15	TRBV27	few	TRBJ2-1	TGTGCCAGCAGTTTATCCCCGCCCGAGGGAAATGAGCAGTTCTTC	CASSLSPPEGNEQFF
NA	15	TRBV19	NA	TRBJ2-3	TGTGCCAGTAGTGCAAGAAATCTCGGTTTGGATACGCAGTATTTT	CASSARNLGLDTQYF
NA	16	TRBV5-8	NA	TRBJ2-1	TGTGCCAGCAGCTTGGGAATAGGGAGCTCCTACAATGAGCAGTTCTTC	CASSLGIGSSYNEQFF
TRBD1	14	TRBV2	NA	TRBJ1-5	TGTGCCAGCAGTGAGGACAGGGACGGAGCAGCCCAGCATTTT	CASSEDRDGAAQHF
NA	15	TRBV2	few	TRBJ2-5	TGTGCCAGCCTCAAAGGACTAACCCCCAGAGAGACCCAGTACTTC	CASLKGLTPRETQYF
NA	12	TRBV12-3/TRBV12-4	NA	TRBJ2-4	TGTGCCAGCACGGACAGAAAAAACATTCAGTACTTC	CASTDRKNIQYF
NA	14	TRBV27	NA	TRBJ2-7	TGTGCCAGCAGTGTCGGACAGAGCTCCTACGAGCAGTACTTC	CASSVGQSSYEQYF
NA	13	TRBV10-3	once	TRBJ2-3	TGTGCCACTAAGGGGGGGGGCACAGATACGCAGTATTTT	CATKGGGTDTQYF
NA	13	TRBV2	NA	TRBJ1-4	TGTGCCGGAGGGCAGGATTGGGGAGAAAAACTGTTTTTT	CAGGQDWGEKLFF
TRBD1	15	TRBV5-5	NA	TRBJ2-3	TGTGCCAGCTCCCCCCAGACAGGGGTGACAGATACGCAGTATTTT	CASSPQTGVTDTQYF
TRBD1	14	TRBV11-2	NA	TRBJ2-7	TGTGCCAGCAGCTTCCGGGACAGGGAAGACGAGCAGTACTTC	CASSFRDREDEQYF
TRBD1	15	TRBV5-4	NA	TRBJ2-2	TGTGCCAGCAGTTCCGGGACAGGGAACACCGGGGAGCTGTTTTTT	CASSSGTGNTGELFF
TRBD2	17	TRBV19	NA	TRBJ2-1	TGTGCCAGTAGTATAGATCATAACGGGAGGTCCAACAATGAGCAGTTCTTC	CASSIDHNGRSNNEQFF
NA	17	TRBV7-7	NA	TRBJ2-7	TGTGCTAGCAGCTTAGCCCAGGAGGGAGAGGTGACCTACGAGCAGTACTTC	CASSLAQEGEVTYEQYF
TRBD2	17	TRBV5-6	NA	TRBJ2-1	TGTGCCAGCAGCTTGGTAGCGGGAGACATGTCCTACAATGAGCAGTTCTTC	CASSLVAGDMSYNEQFF
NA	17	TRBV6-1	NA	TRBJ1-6	TGTGCCAGCAGTGAGGCACAGCAAAGCTCCTATAATTCACCCCTCCACTTT	CASSEAQQSSYNSPLHF
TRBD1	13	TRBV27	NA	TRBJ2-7	TGTGCCAGCAAAAACAGGGGGGTCTCCGAGCAGTACTTC	CASKNRGVSEQYF
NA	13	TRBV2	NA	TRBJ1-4	TGTGCCAGCAGTGGCGGGGAGTATGAAAAACTGTTTTTT	CASSGGEYEKLFF
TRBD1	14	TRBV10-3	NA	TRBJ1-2	TGTGCCATCAGGCTGACAGGGGCCCAGAGCGGCTACACCTTC	CAIRLTGAQSGYTF
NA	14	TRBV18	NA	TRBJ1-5	TGTGCCAGCTCACCACAGGGGCAGAATCAGCCCCAGCATTTT	CASSPQGQNQPQHF
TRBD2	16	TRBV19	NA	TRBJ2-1	TGTGCCAGTAGTCTAGCGGGAGGGGGTTTATACAATGAGCAGTTCTTC	CASSLAGGGLYNEQFF
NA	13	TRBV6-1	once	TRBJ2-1	TGTGCCAGCAGTGACCAAGCTAGTGGGGAGCAGTTCTTC	CASSDQASGEQFF
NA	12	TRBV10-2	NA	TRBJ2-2	TGCGCCAGCAGTGAAAGAGGGGGGGAGCTGTTTTTT	CASSERGGELFF
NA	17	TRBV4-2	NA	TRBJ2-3	TGTGCCAGCAGCCAAGATCGTCGCGGGGCGGGCACAGATACGCAGTATTTT	CASSQDRRGAGTDTQYF
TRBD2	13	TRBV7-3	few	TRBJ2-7	TGTGCCAGCAGCTTAACCCTAGCGGACGAGCAGTACTTC	CASSLTLADEQYF